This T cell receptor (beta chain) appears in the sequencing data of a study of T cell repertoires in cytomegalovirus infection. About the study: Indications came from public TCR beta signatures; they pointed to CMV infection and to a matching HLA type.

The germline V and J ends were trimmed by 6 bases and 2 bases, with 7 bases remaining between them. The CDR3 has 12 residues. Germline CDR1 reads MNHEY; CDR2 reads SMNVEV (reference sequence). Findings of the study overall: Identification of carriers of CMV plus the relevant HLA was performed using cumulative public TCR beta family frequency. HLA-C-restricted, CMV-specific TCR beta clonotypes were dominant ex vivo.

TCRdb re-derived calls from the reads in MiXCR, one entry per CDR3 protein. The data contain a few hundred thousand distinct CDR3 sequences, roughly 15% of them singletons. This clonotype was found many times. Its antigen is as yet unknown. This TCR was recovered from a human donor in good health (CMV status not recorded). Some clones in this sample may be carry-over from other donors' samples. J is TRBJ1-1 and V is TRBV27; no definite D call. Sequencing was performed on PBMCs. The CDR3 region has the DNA TGTGCCAGCAGCCGTGGAAACACTGAAGCTTTCTTT. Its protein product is CASSRGNTEAFF.